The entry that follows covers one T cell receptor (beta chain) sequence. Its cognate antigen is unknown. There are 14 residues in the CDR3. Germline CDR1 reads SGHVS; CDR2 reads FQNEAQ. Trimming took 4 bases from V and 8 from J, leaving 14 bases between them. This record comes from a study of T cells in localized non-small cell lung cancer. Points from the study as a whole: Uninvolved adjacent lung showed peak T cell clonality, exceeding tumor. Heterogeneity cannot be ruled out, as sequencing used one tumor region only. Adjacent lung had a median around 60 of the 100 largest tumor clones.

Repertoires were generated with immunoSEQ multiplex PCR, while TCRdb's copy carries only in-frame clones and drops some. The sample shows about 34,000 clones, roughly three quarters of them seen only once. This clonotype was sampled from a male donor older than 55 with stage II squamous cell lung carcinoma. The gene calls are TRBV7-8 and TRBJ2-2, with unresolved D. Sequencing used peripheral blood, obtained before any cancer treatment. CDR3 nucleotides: TGTGCCAGCAGCTCCCTTCGCGTCAGGGGGGAGCTGTTTTTT. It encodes CASSSLRVRGELFF.